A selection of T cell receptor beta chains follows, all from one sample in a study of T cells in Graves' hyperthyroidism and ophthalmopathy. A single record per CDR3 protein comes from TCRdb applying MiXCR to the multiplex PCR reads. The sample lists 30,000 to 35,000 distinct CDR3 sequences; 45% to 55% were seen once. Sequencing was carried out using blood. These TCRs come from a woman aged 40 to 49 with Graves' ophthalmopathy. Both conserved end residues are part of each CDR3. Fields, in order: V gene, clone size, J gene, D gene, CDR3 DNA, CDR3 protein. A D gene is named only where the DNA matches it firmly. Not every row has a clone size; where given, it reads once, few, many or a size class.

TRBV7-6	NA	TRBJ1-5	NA	TGTGCCAGCAGCCCAGGACTAGCTAAAAAGACCCAGCATTTT	CASSPGLAKKTQHF
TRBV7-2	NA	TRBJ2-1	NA	TGTGCCAGCAGCTCCTTAGGTGGGAGGCTGGGTGGGGAGCAGTTCTTC	CASSSLGGRLGGEQFF
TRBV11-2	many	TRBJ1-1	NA	TGTGCCAGCAGCGCTACAGGGTTAGGCACTGAAGCTTTCTTT	CASSATGLGTEAFF
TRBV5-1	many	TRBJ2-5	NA	TGCGCCAGCAGCTCTACAACGTACCAAGAGACCCAGTACTTC	CASSSTTYQETQYF
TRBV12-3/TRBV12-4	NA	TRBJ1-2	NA	TGTGCCAGCAGACGGACTGCGGGGGAGCTGTATGGCTACACCTTC	CASRRTAGELYGYTF
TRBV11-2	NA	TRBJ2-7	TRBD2	TGTGCCAGCAGCTTGGGGACTAGCGAGCAGTACTTC	CASSLGTSEQYF
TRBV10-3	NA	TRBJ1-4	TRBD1	TGTGCCATCAGTGGGTCCGGGACAGGGGGCTCAAATAATGAAAAACTGTTTTTT	CAISGSGTGGSNNEKLFF
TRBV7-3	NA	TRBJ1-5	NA	TGTGCCAGCAGCTTAAATTTACAGATTCTTTATAGCAATCAGCCCCAGCATTTT	CASSLNLQILYSNQPQHF
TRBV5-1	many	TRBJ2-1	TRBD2	TGCGCCAGCAAAATTCGGGACTACCCACGGAATGAGCAGTTCTTC	CASKIRDYPRNEQFF
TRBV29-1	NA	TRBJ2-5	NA	TGCAGCGTGACGCGAGGAGAGACCCAGTACTTC	CSVTRGETQYF
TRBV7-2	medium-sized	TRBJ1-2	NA	TGTGCCAGCAGCCAGCAAGGTGGGAACTACGGCTACACCTTC	CASSQQGGNYGYTF
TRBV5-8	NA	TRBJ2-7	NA	TGTGCCAGCAGCTTAAGGGACGAGCAGTACTTC	CASSLRDEQYF
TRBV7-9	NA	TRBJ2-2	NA	TGTGCCAGCGAGGACACCGGGGAGCTGTTTTTT	CASEDTGELFF
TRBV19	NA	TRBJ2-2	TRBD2	TGTACCAGTAGTACCCGGGGAGGGTCCGGGGGGCTGTTTTTT	CTSSTRGGSGGLFF
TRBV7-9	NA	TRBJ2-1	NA	TGTGCCAGCAGCTCCCCGGAAAGCCCGTTACAGTTCTTC	CASSSPESPLQFF
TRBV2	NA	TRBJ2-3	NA	TGTGCCAGCGCAAGATCCACAGATACGCAGTATTTT	CASARSTDTQYF
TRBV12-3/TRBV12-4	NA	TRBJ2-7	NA	TGTGCCAGCAGTGTCAGGGATGCTCGGGAGCAGTACTTC	CASSVRDAREQYF
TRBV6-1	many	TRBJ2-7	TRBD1	TGTGCCAGCAGTGAGGGGACAGGGGGTCCCTACGAGCAGTACTTC	CASSEGTGGPYEQYF
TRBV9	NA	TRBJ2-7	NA	TGTGCCAGCAGCGGGACAGACTACGAGCAGTACTTC	CASSGTDYEQYF
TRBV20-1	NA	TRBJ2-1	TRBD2	TGCAGTGCCAGCAGCCCGAGCGGGAGTTTTAATGAGCAGTTCTTC	CSASSPSGSFNEQFF
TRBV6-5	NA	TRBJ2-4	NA	TGTGCCAGCAGCGCACAAGAGGGGGGGCCAAACATTCAGTACTTC	CASSAQEGGPNIQYF
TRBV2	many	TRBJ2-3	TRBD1	TGTGCCAGCAGCCTTCAGGGGGAAGGGGATACGCAGTATTTT	CASSLQGEGDTQYF
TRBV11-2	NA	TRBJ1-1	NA	TGTGCCAGCAGCCTGGGGGGACGAAGTTTCCGGGCTTTCTTT	CASSLGGRSFRAFF
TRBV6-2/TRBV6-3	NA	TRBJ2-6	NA	TGTGCCAGCAGTTACCTCGTCGGGGGGGCCAACGTCCTGACTTTC	CASSYLVGGANVLTF
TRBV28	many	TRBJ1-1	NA	TGTGCCAGCAGTGGCGAAAATTTCAACACTGAAGCTTTCTTT	CASSGENFNTEAFF
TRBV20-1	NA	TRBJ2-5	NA	TGCAGTGCCACCTTCTTGGCGGGCGAGCGGCAAGAGACCCAGTACTTC	CSATFLAGERQETQYF
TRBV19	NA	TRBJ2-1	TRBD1	TGTGCCAGTAGTGTGGGACAGGGATCCTACAATGAGCAGTTCTTC	CASSVGQGSYNEQFF
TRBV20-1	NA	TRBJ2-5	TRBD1	TGCAGTGCGAGACAGGGGAACCTTAACAATCAGCCCCAGTACTTC	CSARQGNLNNQPQYF
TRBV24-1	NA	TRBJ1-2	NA	TGTGCCACCAGGGGGCATTACACCTTC	CATRGHYTF
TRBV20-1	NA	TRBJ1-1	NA	TGCAGTGCTAGAGGGACTAGCACTGAAGCTTTCTTT	CSARGTSTEAFF
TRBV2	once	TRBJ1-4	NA	TGTGCCAGCAGTGAAGGAGACAGCCCGAATGAAAAACTGTTTTTT	CASSEGDSPNEKLFF
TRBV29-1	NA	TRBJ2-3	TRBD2	TGCAGCGTTGATACTAGCGGGGGTTGTGATACGCAGTATTTT	CSVDTSGGCDTQYF
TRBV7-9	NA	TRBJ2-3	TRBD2	TGTGCCAGCAGCCCCAGGACTAGCGGGAGGACAGATACGCAGTATTTT	CASSPRTSGRTDTQYF
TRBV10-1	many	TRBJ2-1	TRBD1	TGCGCCAGCGGAAGCCCGGGACAGGGGGCCATCAATGAGCAGTTCTTC	CASGSPGQGAINEQFF
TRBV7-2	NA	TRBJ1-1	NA	TGTGCCAACAGCTTAGTAGGGATGGTGGAAGCTCTCTTT	CANSLVGMVEALF
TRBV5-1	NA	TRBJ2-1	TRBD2	TGCGCCAGCAGCTTGGGGGGACTAGCGGGAGGAAAGGAGCAGTGCTTC	CASSLGGLAGGKEQCF
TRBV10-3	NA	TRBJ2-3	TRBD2	TGTGCCATCAGTGAGTCGTTTGCGGGAGTCGGTGCAGATACGCAGTATTTT	CAISESFAGVGADTQYF
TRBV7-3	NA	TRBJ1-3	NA	NA	CASSQTSGGSEQYFGPGTIYF
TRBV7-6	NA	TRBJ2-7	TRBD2	TGTGCCAGCAGCCCTGGGGGCGGGAGGGCTTTGGACGAGCAGTACTTC	CASSPGGGRALDEQYF
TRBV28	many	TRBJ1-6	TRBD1	TGTGCCAGCAGTATTACGGGGACAGGGCGTAATTCACCCCTCCACTTT	CASSITGTGRNSPLHF
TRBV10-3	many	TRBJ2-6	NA	TGTGCCATCAGTGAGGCACTAGGACTCCGAACCTCTGGGGCCAACGTCCTGACTTTC	CAISEALGLRTSGANVLTF
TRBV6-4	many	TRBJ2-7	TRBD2	TGTGCCAGCAGCCCCATTATTCGGGGGGCCTACGAGCAGTACTTC	CASSPIIRGAYEQYF
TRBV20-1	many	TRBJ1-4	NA	TGCAGTGCTAGAAGGCAGATCCATGAAAAACTGTTTTTT	CSARRQIHEKLFF
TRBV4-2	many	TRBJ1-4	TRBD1	TGTGCCAGCAGCCAAGCGGGGGGCCCGGACAGGGAAAATGAAAAACTGTTTTTT	CASSQAGGPDRENEKLFF
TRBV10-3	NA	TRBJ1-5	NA	TGTGCCATCAGTTCCACAGGGAGTAGCAATCAGCCCCAGCATTTT	CAISSTGSSNQPQHF
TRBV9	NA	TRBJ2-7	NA	TGTGCCAGCAGCGTGATCGGGGTCGACTACGAGCAGTACTTC	CASSVIGVDYEQYF
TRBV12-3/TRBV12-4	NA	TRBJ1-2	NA	TGTGCCAGCAGTTTATCGGGGGGTGACTATGGCTACACCTTC	CASSLSGGDYGYTF
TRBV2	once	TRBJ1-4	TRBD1	TGTGCCAGCAACTTACCTGGACAGGCTATTGAAAATCTGTTTTTT	CASNLPGQAIENLFF
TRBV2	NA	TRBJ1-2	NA	TGTGCCAGCAGTGAAAGTTGGCAGGGACTCCGTGGCTACACCTTC	CASSESWQGLRGYTF
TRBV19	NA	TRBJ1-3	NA	TGTGCCAGTAGTATAGGTCAGAGAGGCGGGAGCTACACCATATATTTT	CASSIGQRGGSYTIYF
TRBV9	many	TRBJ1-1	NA	TGTGCCAGCAGTAGGGGGGATTGGGACACTGAAGCTTTCTTT	CASSRGDWDTEAFF